This T cell receptor (beta chain) was observed in a study of blood T cells in healthy people across ages. Trimming stripped 0 bases from V and 5 bases from J, with 16 bases between. The germline V gene has CDR1 LGHNA and CDR2 YNFKEQ. The CDR3 has 16 amino acids. For the second PCR, which ran for roughly 7 to 11 cycles, a sample-barcoded 5' primer and a J-beta primer mix were used. TCRdb passed the 5' RACE reads through MiXCR, listing each CDR3 protein once. This table has 1.8 million or so distinct CDR3 sequences, around 42% appearing once. The origin of this receptor is a human donor in good health. Input material: blood. This chain connects TRBV4-2 to TRBJ2-5; D possibly corresponds to TRBD2 (6 bases). The CDR3 sequence is CASSQDFPSVRETQYF. DNA of the CDR3: TGTGCCAGCAGCCAAGATTTCCCTAGCGTGCGGGAGACCCAGTACTTC.